This T cell receptor (beta chain) was observed in a study of T-cell memory formation after mild COVID-19 (dated by TCRdb to about 2021). About the study as a whole: TCR sequence clusters from the two donors were found to be largely donor specific. In two donors, T-cell clones that expanded and contracted after mild COVID-19 were followed by sequencing TCRalpha and TCRbeta repertoires longitudinally. Two young, previously healthy adult volunteers, one female and one male, were included in the cohort.

PBMCs were isolated by Ficoll-Paque density gradient centrifugation. A note on this clonotype: Its target antigen remains unknown. No base quality information exists; no much larger clone differs at one position.

These reads were obtained on an Illumina NovaSeq 6000. TCRalpha and TCRbeta cDNA libraries were constructed by 5'RACE with constant-segment primers, with sample barcodes and unique molecular identifiers being introduced. Trizol reagent was used to extract RNA from every sample. Library amplification was performed in two PCR steps, and a second sample barcode and Illumina TruSeq adapters were introduced in the second step. Libraries were sequenced on an Illumina NovaSeq with 2 x 150 bp paired-end reads. The original methods were these. With migec v1.2.7, reads were demultiplexed and then collapsed into UMI-guided consensus sequences. Using mixcr v2.1.11, the UMI consensuses were aligned to TRA and TRB V and J templates and assembled into clonotypes. Clonotypes were classified as expanded or contracted when called significant by both edgeR and NoisET, with noise models trained on biological replicates. For edgeR calls, the thresholds were a false discovery rate-adjusted p below 0.01 and a log2 fold-change of 1. As an exploratory analysis of dynamics, max-normalized trajectories of the 1000 most abundant clonotypes were examined by PCA with hierarchical clustering. The CD4 or CD8 phenotype of responding clones was assigned using the separately sequenced CD4+ and CD8+ repertoires. The public sequencing data were trimmed at Q25 with fastp and processed into clonotypes with MiXCR by TCRdb, which kept only in-frame beta chains. Entries are consolidated by CDR3 protein sequence, retaining the most common genes and DNA. It is TCRdb's table, rather than the study itself, that gives the V and J calls and clone size. The sample has some 160,000 distinct CDR3 sequences on record, around 30% of them singletons. About 12% of the sample comes from the top ten.

The CDR3 holds 16 amino acids from the cysteine to the phenylalanine. Only the CDR3 part of the read is kept: 48 bases, read in frame from the first base. The V end gives up 1 base and the J end 2 bases, leaving 8 bases in the junction not matched to a gene. The full study reports these points: Some responding clones were found in pre-infection memory, which suggests that pre-existing cross-reactive memory T cells took part in the SARS-CoV-2 response. Only a couple of mild cases were covered in the study, and larger cohorts including severe cases with pre-infection samples were considered necessary. Contracting CD4+ clones turned up mainly in the CM and EM memory subsets, whereas EMRA was where CD8+ clones were enriched. Balanced CD4/CD8 phenotypes were observed for clones contracting from day 15 to 85, whereas a bias towards CD4+ was observed for a second wave of clones expanding from day 15 to 37. SARS-CoV-2 specificity of the second-wave clones peaking on day 37 was not confirmed.

This clonotype originated in an adult woman who had mild COVID-19 (a few samples of this study predate the infection). The sample titles of this study are shuffled in the database, so cell type and time point are left out; the donor was told from shared clones. Sequencing input: PBMCs or a T cell subset sorted from them (not recorded which). The chain couples TRBV12-3 or TRBV12-4 to TRBJ2-7; TRBD1 aligns with 7 central bases. The CDR3 reads as follows: CASSLGGAGTAYEQYF. The base sequence is TGTGCCAGCAGTTTAGGAGGGGCCGGGACAGCCTACGAGCAGTACTTC.